One sample yielded the 29 T cell receptor beta chains listed below, sequenced in a study of prognosis after radiotherapy for stage I lung cancer. Amplification of the TCR beta CDR3 (from genomic DNA) was done by two-round multiplex PCR. Each TRBV and TRBJ gene had its own primer in the first PCR round. TCRdb reprocessed the multiplex PCR reads via MiXCR and lists one record per CDR3 protein. The sample carries roughly 9,000 distinct CDR3 sequences, approximately 60% recorded once. This specimen was PBMCs, taken before or after stereotactic body radiation therapy (not recorded which). The receptors here all came from a donor of 50 years or more with non-small cell lung cancer.

Concerning this clonotype: With only one base between it and a far larger clone, this is likely a read error. The CDR3 DNA reads as TGTGCCAGCAGTTACCGGACTATCGGGACTTACCTGAGCTCCTACGAGCAGTACTTC. Protein sequence: CASSYRTIGTYLSSYEQYF. The V call is TRBV6-2 or TRBV6-3, the J call TRBJ2-7; D is possibly TRBD2 (6 bases). Germline CDR1 is MNHEY and CDR2 is SVGEGT. With 2 bases removed from V and 0 bases from J, the gap between germline ends came to 23 bases. This CDR3 contains 19 residues.

This clonotype is classed as medium-sized (0.01 to 0.1%). The rearrangement joins TRBV28 to TRBJ1-6, with 9 nucleotides matching TRBD1. Germline V gene data show CDR1 as MDHEN and CDR2 as SYDVKM. The junction had 6 bases not matched to a gene; V was cut back by 5 bases and J by 7 bases. This CDR3 is 15 amino acids long. This CDR3 is CASSPRDRDNSPLHF. The CDR3, as DNA: TGTGCCAGCAGTCCCCGGGACAGGGACAATTCACCCCTCCACTTT. Full variable domain (remainder filled in from reference TRBV28 and TRBJ1-6): DVKVTQSSRYLVKRTGEKVFLECVQDMDHENMFWYRQDPGLGLRLIYFSYDVKMKEKGDIPEGYSVSREKKERFSLILESASTNQTSMYLCASSPRDRDNSPLHFGNGTRLTVT.

There are many counts of this clonotype. A clone one base away is much larger, so this may be a read error. V is TRBV6-2 or TRBV6-3 and J is TRBJ1-5, with TRBD1 matching over 7 bases. Germline CDR1 and CDR2: MNHEY and SVGEGT. The CDR3 contains 14 residues. The junction had 6 bases not matched to a gene; V was cut back by 5 bases and J by 5 bases. CDR3 amino acids: CASSIEGAHQPQHF. The CDR3, as DNA: TGTGCCAGCAGTATCGAGGGGGCTCATCAGCCCCAGCATTTT.

A remark on this clonotype: Here the CDR3 omits its conserved ending phenylalanine or tryptophan, so a read error is the likely source. J is TRBJ2-7 and V is TRBV7-8; possible D gene TRBD1, 5 bases. The CDR3 loop spans 13 amino acids. The germline gives CDR1 SGHVS, CDR2 FQNEAQ. Between the trimmed V and J ends, which lost 1 base and 8 bases, there was a span of 12 bases. The CDR3 protein is CASSLGSTEKQYL. The DNA for the CDR3 is TGTGCCAGCAGCTTAGGGTCGACAGAAAAGCAGTACCTC.

By its share, this clonotype is medium-sized. V is TRBV11-2 and J is TRBJ2-7; tentative D call: TRBD2 (6 bases). Deletions cut 1 base from V and 1 base from J, with 11 bases between. Germline V gene data show CDR1 as SGHAT and CDR2 as FQNNGV. This CDR3 is built from 15 residues. CDR3: CASSLAAGISYEQYF. CDR3 sequence (DNA): TGTGCCAGCAGCTTAGCGGCGGGGATTTCCTACGAGCAGTACTTC.

With regard to this clonotype: A far larger clone differs by one base, so this is likely a read error. This chain joins TRBV3-1 and TRBJ2-6, with 13 bases matching TRBD2. The CDR3 is 17 residues long. V dropped 10 bases and J dropped 3; count of bases not matched to a gene: 9. Per the germline V gene, CDR1 is LGHDT and CDR2 is YNNKEL (reference sequence). CDR3 nucleotide sequence: TGTGCCATCGGACTAGCGGGAGCCCCCTATGGGGCCAACGTCCTGACTTTC. Translated: CAIGLAGAPYGANVLTF. Supplemented by reference TRBV3-1 and TRBJ2-6, the full variable domain reads DTAVSQTPKYLVTQMGNDKSIKCEQNLGHDTMYWYKQDSKKFLKIMFSYNNKELIINETVPNRFSPKSPDKAHLNLHINSLELGDSAVYFCAIGLAGAPYGANVLTFGAGSRLTVL.

The genes are TRBV27 and TRBJ2-7; TRBD2 aligns across 7 bases. This CDR3 comprises 15 residues. V lost 6 bases and J lost 0; bases outside the gene matches: 8. From germline, CDR1 is MNHEY and CDR2 SMNVEV (reference sequence). The CDR3 sequence is CASRPVGGSSYEQYF. In DNA form, the CDR3 reads TGTGCCAGCAGGCCGGTGGGCGGGAGCTCCTACGAGCAGTACTTC.

The V call is TRBV7-6, the J call TRBJ2-1; 13 nucleotides match TRBD2. The CDR3 totals 15 residues. J lost 6 bases, V lost 5 bases, and 4 bases had no gene match. The germline gives CDR1 SGHVS, CDR2 FNYEAQ. CDR3: CASSPTSGRANEQFF. CDR3 in DNA: TGTGCCAGCAGCCCCACTAGCGGGAGGGCCAATGAGCAGTTCTTC.

The V and J genes are TRBV30 and TRBJ1-2; D gene ambiguous. Germline assignment: CDR1 GTSNPN and CDR2 SVGIG (reference sequence). The CDR3 has 13 amino acids. Deletions cut 6 bases from V and 0 bases from J, with 11 bases between. CDR3 sequence: CACAPAPNYGYTF. CDR3 DNA sequence: TGTGCCTGTGCCCCCGCCCCTAACTATGGCTACACCTTC. The full variable domain, rest sourced from reference TRBV30 and TRBJ1-2, is SQTIHQWPATLVQPVGSPLSLECTVEGTSNPNLYWYRQAAGRGLQLLFYSVGIGQISSEVPQNLSASRPQDRQFILSSKKLLLSDSGFYLCACAPAPNYGYTFGSGTRLTVV.

On this clonotype: A far larger clone is one nucleotide away, so this likely arose from a read error. V is TRBV3-1 and J is TRBJ2-5; no firm D call. The end of the DNA fits TRBJ2-1 better, so the J call may be wrong. The CDR3 contains 12 residues. Germline values: CDR1 LGHDT, CDR2 YNNKEL (reference sequence). In DNA form, the CDR3 reads TGTGCCAGCAGCCAAGAAAAAATTGAGCAGTTCTTC. Its protein product is CASSQEKIEQFF.

By proportion, this clonotype is medium-sized. This chain links TRBV20-1 with TRBJ1-3; D ambiguous. The germline gives CDR1 DFQATT, CDR2 SNEGSKA (reference sequence). The germline V and J ends were trimmed by 6 bases and 0 bases, with 18 bases remaining between them. This CDR3 has 16 residues. The CDR3 nucleotides read TGCAGTGCCAGTCCTATGGGCACCCACTCTGGAAACACCATATATTTT. Amino acid sequence: CSASPMGTHSGNTIYF.

The chain combines TRBV12-3 or TRBV12-4 with TRBJ1-3; 8 nucleotides match TRBD1. Trimming at V came to 7 bases and at J to 7 bases, leaving 9 bases not matched to a gene. The CDR3 totals 14 residues. The CDR3 sequence is CASTPSRGPNTIYF. DNA for the CDR3: TGTGCCAGCACCCCTAGCAGGGGGCCGAACACCATATATTTT.

A remark on this clonotype: A far larger clone lies a single base away; this is likely a read error. This chain links TRBV7-9 with TRBJ2-6; no clear D. The germline gives CDR1 SEHNR, CDR2 FQNEAQ (reference sequence). CDR3 size: 14 residues. Trimming took off 8 bases at V and 3 bases at J, with 11 bases between the two ends. In nucleotides, the CDR3 is TGTGCCAGCCTTAGTGCTTTTGGGGCCAACGTCCTGACTTTC. It yields the protein CASLSAFGANVLTF.

As for this clonotype: The junction departs from the called germline gene at one end, perhaps through a read error. This chain connects TRBV9 to TRBJ2-1; D is possibly TRBD1 (6 bases). This CDR3 spans 16 amino acids. CDR1 SGDLS and CDR2 YYNGEE come from the germline V gene. The CDR3 region is CASSVAGTAGGHEQSF. Here the CDR3 DNA reads TGTGCCAGCAGCGTAGCTGGCACCGCTGGGGGCCATGAGCAGTCCTTC.

Comments on this clonotype: With a much larger clone just one base away, this may be a read error. V is TRBV7-6 and J is TRBJ2-5; 9 bases fit TRBD2. The CDR3 runs to 14 residues. Germline values: CDR1 SGHVS, CDR2 FNYEAQ. The CDR3 DNA reads as TGTTCCAGCAGCCCCCAGACTAGCGGAGAGACCCAGTACTTC. It translates to CSSSPQTSGETQYF.

The chain carries TRBV5-8 and TRBJ2-5, with 9 bases matching TRBD2. Germline CDR1 reads SGHTS; CDR2 reads YDEGEE. Trimming at V came to 0 bases and at J to 0 bases, leaving 9 bases not matched to a gene. The CDR3 spans 18 residues. CDR3 nucleotides: TGTGCCAGCAGCTTGGGGGAGACTAGCGGTAGAAACCAAGAGACCCAGTACTTC. Residues: CASSLGETSGRNQETQYF.

This chain joins TRBV24-1 and TRBJ2-2; 8 bases map to TRBD1. V dropped 7 bases and J dropped 4; count of bases not matched to a gene: 1. The germline CDR1 and CDR2 sequences are KGHDR and SFDVKD. CDR3 length: 13 amino acids. The DNA of the CDR3 is TGTGCCACCAGGGACAGGGTCACCGGGGAGCTGTTTTTT. This gives the protein CATRDRVTGELFF.

This clonotype was picked up one time. This likely came from a read error, as a far larger clone is one base away. The J gene is TRBJ1-3, the V gene TRBV7-9, with a possible D match to TRBD2 (5 bases). With the DNA end fitting TRBJ2-3 better, the J assignment may be wrong. This CDR3 has 15 residues. Germline V gene sequence: CDR1 SEHNR, CDR2 FQNEAQ (reference sequence). CDR3 in amino acids: CASSYLVGVTDTQYF. The CDR3 DNA reads as TGTGCCAGCAGCTACCTAGTGGGAGTCACAGATACGCAGTATTTT.

V gene TRBV27 combines with J gene TRBJ2-1; D may match TRBD1 or TRBD2 (5 bases each). Germline CDR1 and CDR2: MNHEY and SMNVEV (reference sequence). This CDR3 is built from 12 residues. The V end was cut by 8 bases, the J end by 9 bases, with 14 bases between. CDR3 loop: CASGLGVGEQFF. The CDR3 DNA reads TGTGCCAGCGGCCTGGGGGTCGGTGAGCAGTTCTTC.

About this clonotype: A junction end diverges from the germline sequence, so it may reflect a read error. The V call is TRBV19, the J call TRBJ1-5; D remains ambiguous. The CDR3 runs to 15 residues. Germline V gives CDR1 LNHDA, CDR2 SQIVND (reference sequence). CDR3 sequence: CASRGLDGLNQPHHF. The CDR3, as DNA: TGTGCCAGTAGGGGTTTGGACGGTCTGAATCAGCCCCATCATTTT. The full variable domain, its missing parts supplied by reference TRBV19 and TRBJ1-5, is DGGITQSPKYLFRKEGQNVTLSCEQNLNHDAMYWYRQDPGQGLRLIYYSQIVNDFQKGDIAEGYSVSREKKESFPLTVTSAQKNPTAFYLCASRGLDGLNQPHHFGDGTRLSIL.

This clonotype was counted many times. The chain uses TRBV2 and TRBJ2-5; D unresolved. CDR1 is SNHLY, CDR2 FYNNEI, per germline. The CDR3 covers 15 residues. V dropped 6 bases and J dropped 4 bases, with 18 bases sitting between them. The CDR3 sequence: CASSPTRLPGETQYF. DNA for the CDR3: TGTGCCAGCAGCCCTACTCGCCTCCCGGGAGAGACCCAGTACTTC.

This clonotype was found once. A junction end diverges from the germline sequence, so it may reflect a read error. The chain links TRBV5-6 to TRBJ1-2, with D perhaps TRBD1 (6 bases). The CDR3 has 14 amino acids. Germline loops: CDR1 SGHDT, CDR2 YYEEEE. The CDR3 DNA is TGTGCCGGCAGCCGCGGACAGACTAAATATGGCTACACCTTC. Translation gives CAGSRGQTKYGYTF.

The rearrangement joins TRBV12-3 or TRBV12-4 to TRBJ2-1; no firm D call. V was trimmed by 3 bases and J by 3 bases, leaving 3 bases between them. There are 12 residues in the CDR3. The CDR3 DNA reads as TGTGCCAGCAGTTTCGGCTACAATGAGCAGTTCTTC. Translation gives CASSFGYNEQFF.

Concerning this clonotype itself: This probably arose from a read error, given a far larger clone one base away. The V gene is TRBV6-5, the J gene TRBJ1-1, with D unresolved. The CDR3 runs 15 residues. Trimming cost V 8 bases and J 4 bases, with 20 bases left between them. From germline, CDR1 is MNHEY and CDR2 SVGAGI. The CDR3 here is CASFPIETWGTEAFF. As DNA, the CDR3 is TGTGCCAGCTTCCCCATCGAGACATGGGGCACTGAAGCTTTCTTT.

Concerning this clonotype itself: Compared with germline, one end of the junction differs, possibly owing to a read error. J is TRBJ2-1 and V is TRBV7-7; maybe TRBD2 (6 bases). The CDR3 sequence is 14 residues long. Germline V CDR1 and CDR2: SSHAT, FNYEAQ (reference sequence). CDR3 in amino acids: CASSRWTTVGEHFF. CDR3 coding DNA: TGTGCCAGCAGCCGGTGGACTACAGTAGGAGAGCATTTCTTC.

The rearrangement uses TRBV28 and TRBJ1-6; 10 nucleotides line up with TRBD1. J lost 9 bases, V lost 5 bases, and 16 bases had no gene match. This CDR3 region has 18 residues. CDR1 is MDHEN, CDR2 SYDVKM, per germline. This CDR3 reads CASSRASHRTGGGSPLHF. For the CDR3, the DNA is TGTGCCAGCAGTCGCGCCTCACATAGGACAGGGGGGGGTTCACCCCTCCACTTT.

Ten or more counts support this clonotype. For the CDR3, the DNA is TGTGCCAGCAGCCAAGAAGAAGGCACACTAGGCACCTACGAGCAGTACTTC. It codes for CASSQEEGTLGTYEQYF. This chain links TRBV4-2 with TRBJ2-7; perhaps TRBD2 as D (5 bases). CDR1 is LGHNA and CDR2 is YNFKEQ in the germline V gene. V dropped 0 bases and J dropped 2 bases, with 17 bases sitting between them. This CDR3 has 17 amino acids.

This clonotype has a single count. An end of the junction does not agree with germline; a read error may underlie this. This chain links TRBV6-5 with TRBJ2-7, with D tentatively TRBD2 (5 bases). CDR1 is MNHEY and CDR2 is SVGAGI in the germline V gene. The CDR3 runs to 16 residues. The CDR3: CSSIYSQPGSSYEQYF. CDR3 DNA sequence: TGTTCCAGCATTTACTCGCAGCCGGGGAGCTCCTACGAGCAGTACTTC.

In its sample, this clonotype is medium-sized. The rearrangement links TRBV27 to TRBJ1-2; D not resolved. V lost 4 bases to trimming and J lost 7 bases, with 13 bases between them. The CDR3 length is 13 residues. From germline, CDR1 is MNHEY and CDR2 SMNVEV (reference sequence). CDR3 DNA sequence: TGTGCCAGCAGTTACCGGACCCCGGGTGGCTACACCTTC. Protein: CASSYRTPGGYTF.